The present T cell receptor (beta chain) was sequenced within a study of T cells in Graves' hyperthyroidism and ophthalmopathy. Across the whole study: Once the initial diagnosis was made, peripheral blood was obtained before any treatment.

Ophthalmopathy in the patients scored at least 3 on Clinical Activity Score and at least 4 on NOSPECS grade, lasting under 3 months. This clonotype has a count of ten or more. Its specificity is not known. With 3 bases clipped from V and 4 bases from J, the junction kept 8 bases outside the gene matches. CDR3 length: 17 residues. The study's findings and limits: Clonotypes that were expanded in thyroid above 0.001 mostly appeared in blood too. Before onset, by a median of around 6.4 months, the model predicted ophthalmopathy.

Amplification of TCR beta CDR3 regions used RNA as the template. The TCR CDR3 was amplified in a first-round RT-PCR using the HTBI primer set. From the multiplex PCR reads, TCRdb called clonotypes with MiXCR, one entry per CDR3 protein. The sample includes around 250,000 distinct CDR3 sequences, over 20% of them seen just once. This sequence was found in a woman aged 40 to 49 with Graves' ophthalmopathy. Material: blood. The rearrangement joins TRBV12-3 or TRBV12-4 to TRBJ2-3; 12 nucleotides agree with TRBD2. The CDR3 nucleotides read TGTGCCAGCAGTTTGTTGGGACTAGCGGGTGGCTCAGATACGCAGTATTTT. Protein sequence: CASSLLGLAGGSDTQYF.